This T cell receptor (beta chain) was sequenced during a study of blood T cells in healthy people across ages. This clonotype was found once. Antigen: not known. Findings and caveats of the study: Per-million-T-cell TCR beta diversity fell roughly linearly with age. Higher diversity, along with more naive CD4+ cells, distinguished long-lived donors from aged donors.

Next came a second PCR, run for roughly 6 to 11 cycles, which used a sample-barcoded 5' primer along with a J-beta primer mix. TCRdb called the 5' RACE reads again in MiXCR, with one record for every CDR3 protein. Among 1.5 million to 2 million distinct CDR3 sequences listed, 40% to 55% were seen once. The CDR3 contains 15 residues. Trimming took 2 bases from V and 0 from J, leaving 11 bases between them. CDR1 is SGDLS, CDR2 YYNGEE, per germline. The receptor's source is a woman aged 40 to 50 in good health. J is TRBJ1-1 and V is TRBV9; D perhaps matches TRBD1 (6 bases). Material: blood. The CDR3 protein is CASSVVRGLNTEAFF. The DNA of the CDR3 is TGTGCCAGCAGCGTCGTTAGGGGGTTGAACACTGAAGCTTTCTTT.